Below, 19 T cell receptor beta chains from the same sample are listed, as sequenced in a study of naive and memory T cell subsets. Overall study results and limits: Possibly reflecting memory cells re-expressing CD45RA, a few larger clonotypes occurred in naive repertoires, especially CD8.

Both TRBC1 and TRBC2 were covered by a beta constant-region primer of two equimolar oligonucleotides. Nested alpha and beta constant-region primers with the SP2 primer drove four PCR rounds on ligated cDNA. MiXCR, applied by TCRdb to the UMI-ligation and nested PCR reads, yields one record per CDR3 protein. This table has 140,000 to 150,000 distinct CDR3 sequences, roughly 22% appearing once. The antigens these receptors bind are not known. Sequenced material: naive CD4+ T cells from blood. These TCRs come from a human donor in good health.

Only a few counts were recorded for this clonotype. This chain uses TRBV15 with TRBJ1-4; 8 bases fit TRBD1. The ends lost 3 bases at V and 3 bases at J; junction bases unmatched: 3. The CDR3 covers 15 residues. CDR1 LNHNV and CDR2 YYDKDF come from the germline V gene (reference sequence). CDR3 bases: TGTGCCACCAGCAGTCCGACAGGGGCTAATGAAAAACTGTTTTTT. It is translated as CATSSPTGANEKLFF.

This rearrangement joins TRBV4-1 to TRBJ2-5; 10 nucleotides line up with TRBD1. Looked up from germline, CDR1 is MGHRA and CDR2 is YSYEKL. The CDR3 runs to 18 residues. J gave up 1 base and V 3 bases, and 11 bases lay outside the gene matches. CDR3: CASSQGSAGTGAQETQYF. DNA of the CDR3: TGCGCCAGCAGCCAGGGTTCCGCCGGGACAGGGGCCCAAGAGACCCAGTACTTC.

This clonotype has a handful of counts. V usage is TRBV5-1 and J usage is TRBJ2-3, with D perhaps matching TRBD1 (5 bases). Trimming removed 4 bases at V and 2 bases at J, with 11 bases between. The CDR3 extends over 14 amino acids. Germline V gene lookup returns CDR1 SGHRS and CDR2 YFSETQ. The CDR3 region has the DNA TGCGCCAGCAGCAAGGGGCTAAACACAGATACGCAGTATTTT. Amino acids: CASSKGLNTDTQYF.

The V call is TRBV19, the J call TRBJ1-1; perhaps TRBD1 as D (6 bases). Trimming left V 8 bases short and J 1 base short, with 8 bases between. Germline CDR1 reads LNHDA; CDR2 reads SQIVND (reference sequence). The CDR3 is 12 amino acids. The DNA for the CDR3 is TGTGCCAGTGGGGGCGAGAACACTGAAGCTTTCTTT. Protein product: CASGGENTEAFF.

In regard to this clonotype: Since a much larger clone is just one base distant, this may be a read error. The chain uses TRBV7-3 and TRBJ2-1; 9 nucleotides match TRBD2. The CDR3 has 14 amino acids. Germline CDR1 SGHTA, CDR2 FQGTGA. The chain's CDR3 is CANSSRTSDNEQFF. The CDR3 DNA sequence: TGTGCCAACAGCTCAAGGACTAGCGACAATGAGCAGTTCTTC.

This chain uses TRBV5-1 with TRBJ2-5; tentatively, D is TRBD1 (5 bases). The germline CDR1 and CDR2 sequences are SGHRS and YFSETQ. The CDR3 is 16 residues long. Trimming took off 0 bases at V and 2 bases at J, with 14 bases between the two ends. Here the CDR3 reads CASSLGGKASQETQYF. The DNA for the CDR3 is TGCGCCAGCAGCTTGGGGGGCAAGGCCAGTCAAGAGACCCAGTACTTC.

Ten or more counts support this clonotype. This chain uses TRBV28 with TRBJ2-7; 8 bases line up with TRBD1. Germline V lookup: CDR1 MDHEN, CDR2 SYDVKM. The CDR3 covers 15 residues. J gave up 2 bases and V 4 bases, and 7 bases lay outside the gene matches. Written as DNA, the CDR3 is TGTGCCAGCAGTTCTCCGGGACAGGACACCTACGAGCAGTACTTC. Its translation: CASSSPGQDTYEQYF.

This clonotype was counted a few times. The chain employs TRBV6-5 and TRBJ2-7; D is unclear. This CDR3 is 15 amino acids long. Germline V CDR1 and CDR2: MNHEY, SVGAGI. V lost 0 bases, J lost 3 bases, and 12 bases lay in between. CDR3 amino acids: CASSYSLQKNYEQYF. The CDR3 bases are TGTGCCAGCAGTTACTCGCTACAGAAAAACTACGAGCAGTACTTC.

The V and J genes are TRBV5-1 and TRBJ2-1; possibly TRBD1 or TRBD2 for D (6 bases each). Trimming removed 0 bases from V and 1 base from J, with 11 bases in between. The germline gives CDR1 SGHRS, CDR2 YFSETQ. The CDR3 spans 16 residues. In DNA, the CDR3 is TGCGCCAGCAGCTTGGCCCGGGGGCGATCCTACAATGAGCAGTTCTTC. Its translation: CASSLARGRSYNEQFF.

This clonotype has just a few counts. CDR3 protein: CASSSTGTGNEQFF. The CDR3 bases are TGTGCCAGCAGCTCCACCGGGACAGGGAATGAGCAGTTCTTC. The V and J genes are TRBV5-4 and TRBJ2-1, with 9 bases matching TRBD1. Germline CDR1 reads SGHNT; CDR2 reads YYREEE (reference sequence). The CDR3 spans 14 residues. The V gene end was trimmed by 3 bases and the J gene end by 7 bases; junction bases not matched to a gene: 5.

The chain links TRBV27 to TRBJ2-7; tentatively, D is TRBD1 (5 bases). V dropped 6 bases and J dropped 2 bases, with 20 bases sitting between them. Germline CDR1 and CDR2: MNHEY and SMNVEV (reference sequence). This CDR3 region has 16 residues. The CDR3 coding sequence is TGTGCCAGCAGACTACTGTCTTCGTCAGGGCCCTACGAGCAGTACTTC. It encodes CASRLLSSSGPYEQYF.

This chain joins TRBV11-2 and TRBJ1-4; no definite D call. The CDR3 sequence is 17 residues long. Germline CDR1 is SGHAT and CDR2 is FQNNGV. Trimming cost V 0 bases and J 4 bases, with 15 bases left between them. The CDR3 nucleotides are TGTGCCAGCAGCTTAGAATCTTGGCCCTGGAATAATGAAAAACTGTTTTTT. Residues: CASSLESWPWNNEKLFF.

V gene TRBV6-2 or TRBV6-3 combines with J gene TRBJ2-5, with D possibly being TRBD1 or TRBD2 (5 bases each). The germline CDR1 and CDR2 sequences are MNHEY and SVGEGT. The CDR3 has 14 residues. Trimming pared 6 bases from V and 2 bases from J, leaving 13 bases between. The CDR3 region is CASSHGTQQETQYF. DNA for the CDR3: TGTGCCAGCAGCCACGGGACGCAACAAGAGACCCAGTACTTC.

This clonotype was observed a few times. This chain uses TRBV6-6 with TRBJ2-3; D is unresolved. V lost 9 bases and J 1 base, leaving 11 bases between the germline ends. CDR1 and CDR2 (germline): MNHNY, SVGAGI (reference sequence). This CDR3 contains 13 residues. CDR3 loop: CASQARGTDTQYF. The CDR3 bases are TGTGCCAGTCAGGCCCGCGGCACAGATACGCAGTATTTT.

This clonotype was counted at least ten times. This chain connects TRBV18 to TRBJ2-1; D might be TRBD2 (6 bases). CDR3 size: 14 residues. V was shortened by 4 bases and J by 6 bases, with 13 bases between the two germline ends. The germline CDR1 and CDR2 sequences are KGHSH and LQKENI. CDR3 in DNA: TGTGCCAGCTCACGGGACTCGCAAGGCAATGAGCAGTTCTTC. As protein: CASSRDSQGNEQFF.

For the CDR3, the DNA is TGCAGCGTGGCCCAGCTAACCTCTGGGAATGAGCAGTTCTTC. Translated, it gives CSVAQLTSGNEQFF. This chain joins TRBV29-1 and TRBJ2-1; D ambiguous. CDR1 is SQVTM, CDR2 ANQGSEA, per germline. Trimming removed 6 bases at V and 7 bases at J, with 19 bases between. The CDR3 covers 14 residues.

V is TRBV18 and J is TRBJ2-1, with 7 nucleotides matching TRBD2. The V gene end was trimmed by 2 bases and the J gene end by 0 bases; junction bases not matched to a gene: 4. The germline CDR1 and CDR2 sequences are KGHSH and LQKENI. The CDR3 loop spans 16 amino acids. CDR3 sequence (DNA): TGTGCCAGCTCACCAAGTCTAGCGGTCTCCTACAATGAGCAGTTCTTC. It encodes CASSPSLAVSYNEQFF.

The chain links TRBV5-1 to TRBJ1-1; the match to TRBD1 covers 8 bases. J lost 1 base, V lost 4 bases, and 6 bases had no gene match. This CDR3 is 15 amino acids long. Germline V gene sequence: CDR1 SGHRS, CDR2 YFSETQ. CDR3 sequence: CASSRSGTGNTEAFF. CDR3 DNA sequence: TGCGCCAGCAGCCGATCCGGGACAGGGAACACTGAAGCTTTCTTT.

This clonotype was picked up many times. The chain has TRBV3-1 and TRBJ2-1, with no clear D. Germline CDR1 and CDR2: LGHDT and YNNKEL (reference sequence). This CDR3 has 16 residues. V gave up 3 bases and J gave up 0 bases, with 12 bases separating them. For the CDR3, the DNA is TGTGCCAGCAGCCATACCCCGGCCTCCTCCTACAATGAGCAGTTCTTC. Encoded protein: CASSHTPASSYNEQFF.